The 3 T cell receptor beta chains given below trace back to one sample, sequenced in a study of shared clonotypes between healthy human individuals (dated by TCRdb to about 2020). For the CD8 naive samples, CD45RO-negative cells were positively selected for CCR7, yielding a CD45RA+CCR7+ population from which TemRA cells were excluded. Library creation used the immunoSEQ multiplex PCR assay. This immuneACCESS table, as held by TCRdb, lists in-frame sequences with V and J called but not all clones. Of the missing ones, under half trace to an unresolved V gene in checked studies; the others have no known cause. The sample records millions of clones, approximately 95% of which are singletons. In total, the top ten clones hold 1.1% of the sample. Sequencing was done on a sample of naive CD8+ T cells sorted from blood. This sample's cell subset or site label indicates: CD45RA+CCR7+. These receptors all come from a man aged 18 to 30 in good health.

This clone has a single count. This chain connects TRBV11-3 to TRBJ2-1; 8 bases line up with TRBD2. V lost 5 bases to trimming and J lost 3 bases; unmatched junction nucleotides: 6. This CDR3 is 15 amino acids long. Looked up from germline, CDR1 is SGHNT and CDR2 is YENEEA. In DNA, the CDR3 is TGTGCCAGCAGCCTTCTACTAGCGGACTACAATGAGCAGTTCTTC. Amino acids: CASSLLLADYNEQFF.

With respect to this clone: The sample carries other DNA sequences with the same CDR3. The gene calls are TRBV27 and TRBJ1-1; tentatively, D is TRBD1 (5 bases). The CDR3 is 13 amino acids. The V end lost 5 bases, the J end lost 1 base, and 8 bases lay between the germline ends. Germline CDR1 MNHEY, CDR2 SMNVEV (reference sequence). CDR3 region: CASSLGPNTEAFF. The CDR3 bases are TGTGCCAGCAGTCTGGGGCCGAACACTGAAGCTTTCTTT.

This sequence joins TRBV18 and TRBJ1-4, with D uncertain. This CDR3 has 16 amino acids. Germline assignment: CDR1 KGHSH and CDR2 LQKENI. Between the trimmed V and J ends, which lost 2 bases and 3 bases, there was a span of 13 bases. The chain's CDR3 is CASSPYSPGANEKLFF. The CDR3 DNA is TGTGCCAGCTCACCATACAGCCCTGGGGCTAATGAAAAACTGTTTTTT.